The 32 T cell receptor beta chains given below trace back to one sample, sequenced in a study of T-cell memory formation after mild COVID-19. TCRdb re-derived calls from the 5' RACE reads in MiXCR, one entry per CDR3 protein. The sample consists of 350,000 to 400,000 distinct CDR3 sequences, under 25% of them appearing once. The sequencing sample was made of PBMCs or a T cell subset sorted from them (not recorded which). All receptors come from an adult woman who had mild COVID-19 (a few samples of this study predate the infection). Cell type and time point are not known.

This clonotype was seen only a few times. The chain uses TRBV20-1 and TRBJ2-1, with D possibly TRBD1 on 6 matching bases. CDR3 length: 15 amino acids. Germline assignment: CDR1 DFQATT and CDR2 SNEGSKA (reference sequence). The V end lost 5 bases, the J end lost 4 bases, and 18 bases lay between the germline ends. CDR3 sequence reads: CSARPLSGQYNEQFF. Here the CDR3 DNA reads TGCAGTGCTCGACCACTGAGTGGACAGTACAATGAGCAGTTCTTC.

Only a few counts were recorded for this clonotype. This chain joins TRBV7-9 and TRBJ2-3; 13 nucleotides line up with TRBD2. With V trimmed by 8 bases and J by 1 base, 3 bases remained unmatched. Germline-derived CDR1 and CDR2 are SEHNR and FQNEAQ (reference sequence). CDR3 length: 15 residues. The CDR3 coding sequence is TGTGCCAGCGGACTAGCGGGAGCGGGCACAGATACGCAGTATTTT. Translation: CASGLAGAGTDTQYF.

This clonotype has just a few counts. In DNA form, the CDR3 reads TGTGCCAGCGTTCAAGGGAATCCGGGCTATGGCTACACCTTC. This encodes CASVQGNPGYGYTF. The chain carries TRBV28 and TRBJ1-2; D is unclear. Germline CDR1 and CDR2: MDHEN and SYDVKM. Trimming took off 8 bases at V and 4 bases at J, with 17 bases between the two ends. This CDR3 has 14 residues.

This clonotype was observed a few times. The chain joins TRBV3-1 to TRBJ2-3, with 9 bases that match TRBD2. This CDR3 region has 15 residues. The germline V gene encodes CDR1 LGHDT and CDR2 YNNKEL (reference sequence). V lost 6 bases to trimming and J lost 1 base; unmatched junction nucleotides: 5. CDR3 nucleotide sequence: TGTGCCAGCAGTCCTGTAGCGGGGGGCACAGATACGCAGTATTTT. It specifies CASSPVAGGTDTQYF.

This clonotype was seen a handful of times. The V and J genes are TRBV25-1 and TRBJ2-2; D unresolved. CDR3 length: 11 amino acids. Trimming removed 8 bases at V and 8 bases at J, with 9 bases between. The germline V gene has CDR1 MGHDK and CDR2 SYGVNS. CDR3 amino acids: CASAHLGELFF. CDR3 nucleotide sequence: TGTGCCAGCGCCCATTTGGGGGAGCTGTTTTTT.

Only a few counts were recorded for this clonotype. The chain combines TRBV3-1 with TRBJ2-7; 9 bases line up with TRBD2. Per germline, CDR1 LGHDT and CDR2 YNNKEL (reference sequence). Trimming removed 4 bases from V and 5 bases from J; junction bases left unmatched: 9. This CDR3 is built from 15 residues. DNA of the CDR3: TGTGCCAGCAGCCCAGCAGCGGGGGGCAGGAACGAGCAGTACTTC. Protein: CASSPAAGGRNEQYF.

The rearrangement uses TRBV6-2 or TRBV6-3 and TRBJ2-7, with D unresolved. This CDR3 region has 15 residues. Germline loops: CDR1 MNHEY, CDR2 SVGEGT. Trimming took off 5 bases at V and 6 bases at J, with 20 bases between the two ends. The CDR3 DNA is TGTGCCAGCAGTACCCAAACCGTCTCCCCGTCCGAGCAGTACTTC. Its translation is CASSTQTVSPSEQYF.

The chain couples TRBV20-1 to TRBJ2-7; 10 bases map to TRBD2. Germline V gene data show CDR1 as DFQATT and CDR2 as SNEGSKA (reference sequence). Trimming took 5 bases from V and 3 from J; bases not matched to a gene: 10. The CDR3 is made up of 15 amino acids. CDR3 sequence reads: CSAGRILAGVYEQYF. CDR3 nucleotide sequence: TGCAGTGCTGGGAGAATCCTAGCGGGAGTCTACGAGCAGTACTTC.

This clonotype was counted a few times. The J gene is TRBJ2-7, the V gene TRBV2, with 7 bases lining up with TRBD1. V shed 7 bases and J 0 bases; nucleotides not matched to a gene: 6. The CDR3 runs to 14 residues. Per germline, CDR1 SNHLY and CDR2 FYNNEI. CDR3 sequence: CASIRTGYSYEQYF. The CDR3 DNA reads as TGTGCCAGCATACGGACAGGTTACTCCTACGAGCAGTACTTC.

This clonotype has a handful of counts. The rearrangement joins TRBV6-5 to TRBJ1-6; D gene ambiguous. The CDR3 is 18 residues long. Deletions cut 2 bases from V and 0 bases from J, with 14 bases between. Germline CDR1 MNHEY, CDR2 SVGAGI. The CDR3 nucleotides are TGTGCCAGCAGTTACGATTCGCTCGGCGGCTCCTATAATTCACCCCTCCACTTT. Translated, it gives CASSYDSLGGSYNSPLHF.

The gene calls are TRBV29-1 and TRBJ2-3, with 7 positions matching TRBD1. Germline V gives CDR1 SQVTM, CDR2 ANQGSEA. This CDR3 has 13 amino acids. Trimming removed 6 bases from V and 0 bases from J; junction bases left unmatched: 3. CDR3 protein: CSVGQDSTDTQYF. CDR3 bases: TGCAGCGTCGGACAGGATAGCACAGATACGCAGTATTTT.

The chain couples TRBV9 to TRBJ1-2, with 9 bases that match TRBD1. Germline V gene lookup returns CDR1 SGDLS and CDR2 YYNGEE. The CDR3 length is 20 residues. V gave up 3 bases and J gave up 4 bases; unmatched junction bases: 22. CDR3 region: CASSEPHIPGQGRSPYGYTF. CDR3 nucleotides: TGTGCCAGCAGCGAGCCCCATATCCCGGGACAGGGACGTTCCCCCTATGGCTACACCTTC. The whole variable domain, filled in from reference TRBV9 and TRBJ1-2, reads DSGVTQTPKHLITATGQRVTLRCSPRSGDLSVYWYQQSLDQGLQFLIQYYNGEERAKGNILERFSAQQFPDLHSELNLSSLELGDSALYFCASSEPHIPGQGRSPYGYTFGSGTRLTVV.

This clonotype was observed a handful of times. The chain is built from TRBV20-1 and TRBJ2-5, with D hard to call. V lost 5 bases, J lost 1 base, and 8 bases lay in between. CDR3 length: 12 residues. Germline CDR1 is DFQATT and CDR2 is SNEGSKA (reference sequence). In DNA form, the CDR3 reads TGCAGTGCTTTGCTCGGCCAAGAGACCCAGTACTTC. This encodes CSALLGQETQYF.

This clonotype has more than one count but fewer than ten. This chain's CDR3 is CASSQGLADTQYF. As DNA, the CDR3 is TGTGCCAGCAGCCAAGGTCTGGCGGATACGCAGTATTTT. The J gene is TRBJ2-3, the V gene TRBV4-2; D remains ambiguous. V was cut by 1 base and J by 6 bases, with 8 bases left in between. Germline-derived CDR1 and CDR2 are LGHNA and YNFKEQ. The CDR3 extends over 13 amino acids.

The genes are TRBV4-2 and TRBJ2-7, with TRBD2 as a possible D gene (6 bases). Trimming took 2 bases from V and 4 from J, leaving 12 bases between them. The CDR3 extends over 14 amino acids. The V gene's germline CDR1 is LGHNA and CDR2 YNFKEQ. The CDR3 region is CASSQNWRGYEQYF. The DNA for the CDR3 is TGTGCCAGCAGCCAAAACTGGCGGGGTTACGAGCAGTACTTC.

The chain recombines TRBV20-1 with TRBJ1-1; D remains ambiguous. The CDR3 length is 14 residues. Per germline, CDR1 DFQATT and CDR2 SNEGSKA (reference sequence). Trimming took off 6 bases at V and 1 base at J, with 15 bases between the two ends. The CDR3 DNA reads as TGCAGTGCCTCCTTGGGCGGGCCGAACACTGAAGCTTTCTTT. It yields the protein CSASLGGPNTEAFF.

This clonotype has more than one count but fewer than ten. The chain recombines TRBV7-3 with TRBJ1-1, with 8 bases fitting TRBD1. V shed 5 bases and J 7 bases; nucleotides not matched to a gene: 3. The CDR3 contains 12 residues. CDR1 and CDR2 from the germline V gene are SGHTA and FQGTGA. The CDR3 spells CASSPGTGEAFF. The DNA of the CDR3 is TGTGCCAGCAGCCCGGGGACAGGTGAAGCTTTCTTT.

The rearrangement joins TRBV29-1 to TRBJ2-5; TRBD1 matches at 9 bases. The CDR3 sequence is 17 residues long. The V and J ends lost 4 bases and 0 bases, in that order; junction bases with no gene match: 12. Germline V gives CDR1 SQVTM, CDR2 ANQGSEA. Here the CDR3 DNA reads TGCAGCGTTGCCCTAGGGGACAGGGATCGGCACCAAGAGACCCAGTACTTC. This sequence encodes CSVALGDRDRHQETQYF.

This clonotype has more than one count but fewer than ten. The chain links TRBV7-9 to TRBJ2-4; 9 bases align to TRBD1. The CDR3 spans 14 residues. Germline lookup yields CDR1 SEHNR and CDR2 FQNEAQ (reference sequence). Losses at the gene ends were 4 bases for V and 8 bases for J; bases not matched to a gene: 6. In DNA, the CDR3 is TGTGCCAGCAGCTATGGACAGGGGTGGGACATTCAGTACTTC. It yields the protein CASSYGQGWDIQYF.

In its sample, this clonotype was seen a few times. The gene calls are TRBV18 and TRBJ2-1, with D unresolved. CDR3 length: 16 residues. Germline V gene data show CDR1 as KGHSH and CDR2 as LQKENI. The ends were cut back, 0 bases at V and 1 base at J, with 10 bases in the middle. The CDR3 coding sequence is TGTGCCAGCTCACCACCGATAGCTGCATCCTACAATGAGCAGTTCTTC. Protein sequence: CASSPPIAASYNEQFF.

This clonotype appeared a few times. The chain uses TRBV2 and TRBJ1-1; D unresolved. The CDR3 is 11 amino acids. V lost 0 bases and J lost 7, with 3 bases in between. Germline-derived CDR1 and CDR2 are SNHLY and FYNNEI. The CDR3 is CASSEAVEAFF. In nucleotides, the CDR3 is TGTGCCAGCAGTGAAGCCGTTGAAGCTTTCTTT.

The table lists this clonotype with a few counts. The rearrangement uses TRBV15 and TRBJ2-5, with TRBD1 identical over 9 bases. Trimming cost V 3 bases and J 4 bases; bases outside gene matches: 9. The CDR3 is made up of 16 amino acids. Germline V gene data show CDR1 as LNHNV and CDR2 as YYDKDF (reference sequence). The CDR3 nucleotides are TGTGCCACCAGCAGGAAGACAGGGGGTGTTGGAGAGACCCAGTACTTC. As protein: CATSRKTGGVGETQYF.

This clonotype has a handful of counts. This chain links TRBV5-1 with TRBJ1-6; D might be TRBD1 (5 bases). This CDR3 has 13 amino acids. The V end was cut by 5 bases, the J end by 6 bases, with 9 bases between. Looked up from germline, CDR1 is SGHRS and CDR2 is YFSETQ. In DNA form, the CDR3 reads TGCGCCAGCAGGGTCGGGGCTAATTCACCCCTCCACTTT. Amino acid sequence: CASRVGANSPLHF.

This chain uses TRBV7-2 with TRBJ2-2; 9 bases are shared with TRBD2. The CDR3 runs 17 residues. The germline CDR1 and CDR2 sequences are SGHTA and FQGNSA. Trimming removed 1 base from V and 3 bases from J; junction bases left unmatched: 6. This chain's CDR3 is CASSLGLAGAHTGELFF. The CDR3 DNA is TGTGCCAGCAGCTTAGGGTTAGCGGGGGCCCACACCGGGGAGCTGTTTTTT. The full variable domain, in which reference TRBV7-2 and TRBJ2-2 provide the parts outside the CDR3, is GAGVSQSPSNKVTEKGKDVELRCDPISGHTALYWYRQSLGQGLEFLIYFQGNSAPDKSGLPSDRFSAERTGGSVSTLTIQRTQQEDSAVYLCASSLGLAGAHTGELFFGEGSRLTVL.

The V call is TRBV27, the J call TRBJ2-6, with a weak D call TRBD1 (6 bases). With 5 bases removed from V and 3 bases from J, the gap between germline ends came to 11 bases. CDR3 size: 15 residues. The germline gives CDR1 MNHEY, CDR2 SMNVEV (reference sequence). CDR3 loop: CASSRQGYGANVLTF. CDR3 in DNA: TGTGCCAGCAGTCGTCAGGGGTATGGGGCCAACGTCCTGACTTTC.

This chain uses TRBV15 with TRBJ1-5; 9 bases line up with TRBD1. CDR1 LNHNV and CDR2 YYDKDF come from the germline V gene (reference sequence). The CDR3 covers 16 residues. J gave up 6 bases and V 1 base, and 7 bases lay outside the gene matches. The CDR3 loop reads CATSRGGTGYSQPQHF. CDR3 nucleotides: TGTGCCACCAGCAGAGGGGGGACAGGGTATAGTCAGCCCCAGCATTTT. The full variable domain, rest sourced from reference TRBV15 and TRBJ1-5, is DAMVIQNPRYQVTQFGKPVTLSCSQTLNHNVMYWYQQKSSQAPKLLFHYYDKDFNNEADTPDNFQSRRPNTSFCFLDIRSPGLGDTAMYLCATSRGGTGYSQPQHFGDGTRLSIL.

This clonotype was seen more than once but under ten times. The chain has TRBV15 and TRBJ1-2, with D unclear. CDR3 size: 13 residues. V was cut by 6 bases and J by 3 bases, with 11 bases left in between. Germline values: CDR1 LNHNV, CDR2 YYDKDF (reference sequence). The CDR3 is CATSLGRYYGYTF. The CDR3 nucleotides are TGTGCCACCAGTTTAGGCAGATACTATGGCTACACCTTC.

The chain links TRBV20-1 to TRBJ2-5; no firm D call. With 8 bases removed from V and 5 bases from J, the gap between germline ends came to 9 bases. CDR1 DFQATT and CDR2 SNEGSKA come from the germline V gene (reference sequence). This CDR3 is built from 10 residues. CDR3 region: CSSRVETQYF. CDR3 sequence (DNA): TGCAGTTCCAGAGTTGAGACCCAGTACTTC.

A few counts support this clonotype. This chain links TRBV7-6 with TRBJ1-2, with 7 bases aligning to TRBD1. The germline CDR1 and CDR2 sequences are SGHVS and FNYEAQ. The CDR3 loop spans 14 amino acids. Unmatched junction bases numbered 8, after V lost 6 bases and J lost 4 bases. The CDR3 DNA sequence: TGTGCCAGCAGTCCGCAGGGGGGAAGCTATGGCTACACCTTC. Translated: CASSPQGGSYGYTF.

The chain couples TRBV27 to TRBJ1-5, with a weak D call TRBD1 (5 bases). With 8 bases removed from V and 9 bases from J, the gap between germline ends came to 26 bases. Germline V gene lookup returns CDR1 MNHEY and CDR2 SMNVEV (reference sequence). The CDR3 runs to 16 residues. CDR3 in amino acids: CASDPGGGIPIRPQHF. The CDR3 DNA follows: TGTGCCAGCGACCCTGGGGGGGGAATACCAATCAGGCCCCAGCATTTT.

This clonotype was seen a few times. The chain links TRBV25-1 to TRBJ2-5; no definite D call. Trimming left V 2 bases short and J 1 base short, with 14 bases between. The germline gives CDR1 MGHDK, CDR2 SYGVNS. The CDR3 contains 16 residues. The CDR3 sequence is CASSEKQPPTQETQYF. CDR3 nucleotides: TGTGCCAGCAGTGAAAAACAGCCACCAACCCAAGAGACCCAGTACTTC.

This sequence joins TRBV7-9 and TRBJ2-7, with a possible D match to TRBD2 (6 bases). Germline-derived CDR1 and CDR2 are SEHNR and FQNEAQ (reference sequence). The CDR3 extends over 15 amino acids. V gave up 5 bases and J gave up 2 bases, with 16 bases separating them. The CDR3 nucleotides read TGTGCCAGCAGCCCGTCCGGGACTCATGCCTACGAGCAGTACTTC. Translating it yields CASSPSGTHAYEQYF.